This entry concerns a single TCR beta chain. What antigen it recognizes has not been identified. Base-call qualities are not available, and no considerably larger clone is one nucleotide away. Library preparation was by 5' RACE. Sequencing took place on an Illumina HiSeq 2500. A second PCR of roughly 6 to 11 cycles was run with a J-beta primer mix and a sample-barcoded 5' primer. A template-switch 5' adaptor carrying 12 random nucleotides introduced a unique molecular identifier onto each TCR beta cDNA molecule. Each sample yielded at least 3 million CDR3-containing paired-end reads. All of the RNA was converted into first-strand cDNA using the Mint cDNA synthesis kit, with a TRBC-specific oligonucleotide serving as the primer. Following uracil-DNA glycosylase treatment, all cDNA underwent a first 18-cycle PCR with the universal primers M1SS and BC2_uni_R. The original pipeline was this. For normalization, 1 million high-quality reads, each with a distinct molecular identifier, were randomly selected from each sample. Reads with shared molecular identifiers were discarded instead of being binned into consensus sequences. MiTCR, run with a Q25 quality threshold and the strictest error-elimination algorithm, handled CDR3 identification, clonotype clustering and error correction. A nonparametric unseen species model using Euler transformation provided a lower-bound estimate of total TCR beta diversity. The raw public data were reprocessed by TCRdb itself: fastp quality trimming at Q25, MiXCR clonotype calling, in-frame beta chains only. Identical CDR3 proteins give one entry, which carries the most common genes and DNA. It is TCRdb's table, rather than the study itself, that gives the V and J calls and clone size. In this sample the table shows 600,000 to 1,000,000 distinct CDR3 sequences, 25% of which occur a single time. Jointly, the top ten make up approximately 4% of the sample.

The roughly 38 donors, aged about 6 to 95 years, were systemically healthy Caucasian individuals from Russia. Around 9.7 milliliters of peripheral blood were collected from each donor into EDTA-treated Vacutainer tubes. PBMCs were isolated by Ficoll-Paque density-gradient centrifugation, with at least 7 million obtained per sample. Trizol reagent was used to extract total RNA from PBMCs, with at least 6 micrograms per sample. The percentages of naive CD45RAhigh/CD27high T cells were determined by flow cytometry on a PBMC aliquot from every donor. The CDR3 has 15 amino acids, counting the end cysteine and phenylalanine. The retained sequence is limited to the CDR3, 45 bases, with the frame set at the first base. Relative to germline, V is missing 5 bases and J is missing 4 bases, with 8 bases of the junction outside any gene match. The record originates from a study of blood T cells in healthy people across ages (dated by TCRdb to about 2015). With respect to the entire study: In model experiments, template switching captured about one uniquely barcoded TCR beta cDNA molecule for every two T cells. The donors were divided into four age groups: young (average roughly 15 years), middle-aged (around 41), aged (62) and long-lived (more than 75). Age-related changes in TCR beta repertoire diversity were measured in the study by deep sequencing normalized with unique cDNA molecular identifiers. The study analyzed two additional independent replicas of 1 million unique cDNA reads from the same blood draw for two donors, one aged 18 to 29 and one aged 80 or older.

What the work shows at the level of the full study, not this receptor alone: Compared with the aged group, more naive CD4+ T cells, fewer expanded clones and increased TCR diversity were shown by the long-lived group, suggesting age selection. Observed TCR beta diversity per million T cells fell roughly linearly with age, and a significant reduction was already apparent by age roughly 40. Total diversity estimates from one million sequenced T cells were considered lower bounds and underestimates. Observed TCR beta diversity correlated strongly with the percentage of naive T cells measured by flow cytometry. Because profiling used bulk unsorted PBMCs, naive and antigen-experienced compartments could not be compared conclusively. Because donor CMV infection status was unknown, age-related changes in expanded clonotypes were potentially confounded.

The same sample was also studied in work on T cells of mothers and their children. According to the second study: Nine systemically healthy Caucasian individuals served as donors, namely three mothers together with their six children. cDNA synthesis consumed the entire amount of extracted RNA, loaded at 1.5 ug RNA in each 15 ul reaction. In the second PCR, the M1S primer added sample barcodes and 2-4 random nucleotides. More than 8.5 million TCR beta CDR3 reads were obtained from each mother, and approximately 3 million reads were obtained from each child. Thymic selection shapes the output of TCR recombination in a similar way in related and unrelated pairs, and inherited differences have a minor effect. Related mother-child pairs always showed normalized repertoire overlap that was slightly higher than in unrelated mother-child pairs, though the difference was never significant. No persistent microchimeric T cell clones were found, with a detection sensitivity of 75 to 100 clones per million clonotypes. The study used deep NGS to compare TCR beta repertoires of mothers and children, seeking features distinguishing related mother-child pairs from unrelated individuals. On average, the children were roughly 11 +/- 4 years old, while the mothers were 40 +/- 4 years old. Libraries were sequenced on Illumina HiSeq 2000 with 100+100 nt paired-end reads after adapter ligation with NEBNext reagents. To prevent cross-contamination, the mother and child libraries were prepared one month apart and sequenced in separate runs. Between roughly 450,000 and 2,200,000 distinct TCR beta clonotypes were identified per donor. Naive TCR beta clonotypes were estimated from low-frequency clonotypes matched to each donor's FACS-determined naive share, without sorting.

The material sequenced was blood. This receptor chain uses TRBV12-3 or TRBV12-4 and TRBJ2-3; TRBD2 lines up with 8 middle nucleotides. The source is a boy aged 5-17 years in good health. The CDR3 region reads CASSLSGVLADTQYF. The DNA reads TGTGCCAGCAGTCTTAGCGGGGTGCTTGCAGATACGCAGTATTTT.